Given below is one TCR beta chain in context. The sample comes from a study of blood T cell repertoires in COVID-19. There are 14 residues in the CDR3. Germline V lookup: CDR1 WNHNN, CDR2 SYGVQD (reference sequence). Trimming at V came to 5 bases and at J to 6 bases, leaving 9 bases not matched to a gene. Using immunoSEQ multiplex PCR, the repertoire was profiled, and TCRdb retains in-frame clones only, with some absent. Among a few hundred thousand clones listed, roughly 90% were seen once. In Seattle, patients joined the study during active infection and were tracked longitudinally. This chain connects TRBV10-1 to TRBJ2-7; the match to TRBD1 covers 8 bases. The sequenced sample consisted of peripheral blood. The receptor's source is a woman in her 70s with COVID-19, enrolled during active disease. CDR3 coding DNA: TGCGCCAGCAGTCCATCCGGACAGGGCAGCGAGCAGTACTTC. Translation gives CASSPSGQGSEQYF.